The subject of this entry is one T cell receptor beta chain. The data were taken from a study of blood T cell repertoires in COVID-19. In the study overall: Italy, Spain and the United States were the sources of the convalescent and acute COVID-19 samples. T cells, B-cell-depleted T cells, or PBMCs provided the cDNA or gDNA that served as material.

J gave up 0 bases and V 6 bases, and 8 bases lay outside the gene matches. CDR1 and CDR2 (germline): MDHEN, SYDVKM. CDR3 length equals 15 residues. It was during active infection that Seattle patients were enrolled and then longitudinally followed. Authors' methods: For nucleated cells, counts were estimated from reference gene primer amplification. Assay used: immunoSEQ multiplex PCR; TCRdb lists only in-frame clones, some missing. V, J and clone size reflect that table, while D and trimming were determined from the DNA. The data hold approximately 100,000 clones, with about 90% observed a single time.

V usage is TRBV28 and J usage is TRBJ2-7, with 7 bases that match TRBD1. The source of this sequence is a human donor with COVID-19, enrolled during active disease. The donor label of this sample is uncertain. Sequencing used peripheral blood. In DNA, the CDR3 is TGTGCCAGCAGCTTCGGGGACAGAGTCTCCTACGAGCAGTACTTC. It encodes CASSFGDRVSYEQYF.